This T cell receptor (beta chain) derives from a study of blood T cell repertoires in COVID-19. Study in general: There were acute and convalescent COVID-19 samples, and they came from the United States, Italy and Spain.

This clone was recorded only once. Other DNA sequences within the sample encode an identical CDR3. While infection was still active, Seattle patients were enrolled and then followed longitudinally. Original analysis: Estimation of nucleated cell counts was performed using reference gene primer amplification. Method: immunoSEQ multiplex PCR; TCRdb's copy keeps in-frame clones and lacks some. V and J calls and clone size are copied from that table; D and trimming were computed from the DNA. The data hold roughly 410,000 clones, with 89% observed a single time. The clonotype originates from a woman between 40 and 55 years old with COVID-19, enrolled during active disease. The sequencing input was peripheral blood.

This CDR3 is CASSLNSNYGYTF. The CDR3 DNA reads TGTGCCAGCAGCCTCAACTCTAACTATGGCTACACCTTC. The chain links TRBV7-2 to TRBJ1-2; D is uncertain. The CDR3 consists of 13 residues. Trimming removed 5 bases at V and 0 bases at J, with 7 bases between. Germline V lookup: CDR1 SGHTA, CDR2 FQGNSA.